This T cell receptor beta chain is drawn from a study of T-cell reconstitution after alpha-beta-depleted transplantation in children. The V gene's germline CDR1 is ENHRY and CDR2 SYGVKD. This CDR3 has 13 residues. V was shortened by 2 bases and J by 3 bases, with 7 bases between the two germline ends. The TCRbeta library was prepared with unique molecular identifiers. TCRdb redid the calling of the PCR reads with MiXCR, one entry per CDR3 protein. Here the sample spans about 980,000 distinct CDR3 sequences, roughly 29% being singletons. This sample comprised PBMCs, mostly from graft donor cells, obtained 360 days after TCRalphabeta/CD19-depleted stem cell transplant. The origin of this receptor is a boy under three years old who had a stem cell transplant for SCID, so the T cells may come from the graft donor. The rearrangement uses TRBV10-3 and TRBJ1-2, with D uncertain. The CDR3 DNA reads as TGTGCCATCAGTGAGGGCCGGCACTATGGCTACACCTTC. Protein product: CAISEGRHYGYTF.